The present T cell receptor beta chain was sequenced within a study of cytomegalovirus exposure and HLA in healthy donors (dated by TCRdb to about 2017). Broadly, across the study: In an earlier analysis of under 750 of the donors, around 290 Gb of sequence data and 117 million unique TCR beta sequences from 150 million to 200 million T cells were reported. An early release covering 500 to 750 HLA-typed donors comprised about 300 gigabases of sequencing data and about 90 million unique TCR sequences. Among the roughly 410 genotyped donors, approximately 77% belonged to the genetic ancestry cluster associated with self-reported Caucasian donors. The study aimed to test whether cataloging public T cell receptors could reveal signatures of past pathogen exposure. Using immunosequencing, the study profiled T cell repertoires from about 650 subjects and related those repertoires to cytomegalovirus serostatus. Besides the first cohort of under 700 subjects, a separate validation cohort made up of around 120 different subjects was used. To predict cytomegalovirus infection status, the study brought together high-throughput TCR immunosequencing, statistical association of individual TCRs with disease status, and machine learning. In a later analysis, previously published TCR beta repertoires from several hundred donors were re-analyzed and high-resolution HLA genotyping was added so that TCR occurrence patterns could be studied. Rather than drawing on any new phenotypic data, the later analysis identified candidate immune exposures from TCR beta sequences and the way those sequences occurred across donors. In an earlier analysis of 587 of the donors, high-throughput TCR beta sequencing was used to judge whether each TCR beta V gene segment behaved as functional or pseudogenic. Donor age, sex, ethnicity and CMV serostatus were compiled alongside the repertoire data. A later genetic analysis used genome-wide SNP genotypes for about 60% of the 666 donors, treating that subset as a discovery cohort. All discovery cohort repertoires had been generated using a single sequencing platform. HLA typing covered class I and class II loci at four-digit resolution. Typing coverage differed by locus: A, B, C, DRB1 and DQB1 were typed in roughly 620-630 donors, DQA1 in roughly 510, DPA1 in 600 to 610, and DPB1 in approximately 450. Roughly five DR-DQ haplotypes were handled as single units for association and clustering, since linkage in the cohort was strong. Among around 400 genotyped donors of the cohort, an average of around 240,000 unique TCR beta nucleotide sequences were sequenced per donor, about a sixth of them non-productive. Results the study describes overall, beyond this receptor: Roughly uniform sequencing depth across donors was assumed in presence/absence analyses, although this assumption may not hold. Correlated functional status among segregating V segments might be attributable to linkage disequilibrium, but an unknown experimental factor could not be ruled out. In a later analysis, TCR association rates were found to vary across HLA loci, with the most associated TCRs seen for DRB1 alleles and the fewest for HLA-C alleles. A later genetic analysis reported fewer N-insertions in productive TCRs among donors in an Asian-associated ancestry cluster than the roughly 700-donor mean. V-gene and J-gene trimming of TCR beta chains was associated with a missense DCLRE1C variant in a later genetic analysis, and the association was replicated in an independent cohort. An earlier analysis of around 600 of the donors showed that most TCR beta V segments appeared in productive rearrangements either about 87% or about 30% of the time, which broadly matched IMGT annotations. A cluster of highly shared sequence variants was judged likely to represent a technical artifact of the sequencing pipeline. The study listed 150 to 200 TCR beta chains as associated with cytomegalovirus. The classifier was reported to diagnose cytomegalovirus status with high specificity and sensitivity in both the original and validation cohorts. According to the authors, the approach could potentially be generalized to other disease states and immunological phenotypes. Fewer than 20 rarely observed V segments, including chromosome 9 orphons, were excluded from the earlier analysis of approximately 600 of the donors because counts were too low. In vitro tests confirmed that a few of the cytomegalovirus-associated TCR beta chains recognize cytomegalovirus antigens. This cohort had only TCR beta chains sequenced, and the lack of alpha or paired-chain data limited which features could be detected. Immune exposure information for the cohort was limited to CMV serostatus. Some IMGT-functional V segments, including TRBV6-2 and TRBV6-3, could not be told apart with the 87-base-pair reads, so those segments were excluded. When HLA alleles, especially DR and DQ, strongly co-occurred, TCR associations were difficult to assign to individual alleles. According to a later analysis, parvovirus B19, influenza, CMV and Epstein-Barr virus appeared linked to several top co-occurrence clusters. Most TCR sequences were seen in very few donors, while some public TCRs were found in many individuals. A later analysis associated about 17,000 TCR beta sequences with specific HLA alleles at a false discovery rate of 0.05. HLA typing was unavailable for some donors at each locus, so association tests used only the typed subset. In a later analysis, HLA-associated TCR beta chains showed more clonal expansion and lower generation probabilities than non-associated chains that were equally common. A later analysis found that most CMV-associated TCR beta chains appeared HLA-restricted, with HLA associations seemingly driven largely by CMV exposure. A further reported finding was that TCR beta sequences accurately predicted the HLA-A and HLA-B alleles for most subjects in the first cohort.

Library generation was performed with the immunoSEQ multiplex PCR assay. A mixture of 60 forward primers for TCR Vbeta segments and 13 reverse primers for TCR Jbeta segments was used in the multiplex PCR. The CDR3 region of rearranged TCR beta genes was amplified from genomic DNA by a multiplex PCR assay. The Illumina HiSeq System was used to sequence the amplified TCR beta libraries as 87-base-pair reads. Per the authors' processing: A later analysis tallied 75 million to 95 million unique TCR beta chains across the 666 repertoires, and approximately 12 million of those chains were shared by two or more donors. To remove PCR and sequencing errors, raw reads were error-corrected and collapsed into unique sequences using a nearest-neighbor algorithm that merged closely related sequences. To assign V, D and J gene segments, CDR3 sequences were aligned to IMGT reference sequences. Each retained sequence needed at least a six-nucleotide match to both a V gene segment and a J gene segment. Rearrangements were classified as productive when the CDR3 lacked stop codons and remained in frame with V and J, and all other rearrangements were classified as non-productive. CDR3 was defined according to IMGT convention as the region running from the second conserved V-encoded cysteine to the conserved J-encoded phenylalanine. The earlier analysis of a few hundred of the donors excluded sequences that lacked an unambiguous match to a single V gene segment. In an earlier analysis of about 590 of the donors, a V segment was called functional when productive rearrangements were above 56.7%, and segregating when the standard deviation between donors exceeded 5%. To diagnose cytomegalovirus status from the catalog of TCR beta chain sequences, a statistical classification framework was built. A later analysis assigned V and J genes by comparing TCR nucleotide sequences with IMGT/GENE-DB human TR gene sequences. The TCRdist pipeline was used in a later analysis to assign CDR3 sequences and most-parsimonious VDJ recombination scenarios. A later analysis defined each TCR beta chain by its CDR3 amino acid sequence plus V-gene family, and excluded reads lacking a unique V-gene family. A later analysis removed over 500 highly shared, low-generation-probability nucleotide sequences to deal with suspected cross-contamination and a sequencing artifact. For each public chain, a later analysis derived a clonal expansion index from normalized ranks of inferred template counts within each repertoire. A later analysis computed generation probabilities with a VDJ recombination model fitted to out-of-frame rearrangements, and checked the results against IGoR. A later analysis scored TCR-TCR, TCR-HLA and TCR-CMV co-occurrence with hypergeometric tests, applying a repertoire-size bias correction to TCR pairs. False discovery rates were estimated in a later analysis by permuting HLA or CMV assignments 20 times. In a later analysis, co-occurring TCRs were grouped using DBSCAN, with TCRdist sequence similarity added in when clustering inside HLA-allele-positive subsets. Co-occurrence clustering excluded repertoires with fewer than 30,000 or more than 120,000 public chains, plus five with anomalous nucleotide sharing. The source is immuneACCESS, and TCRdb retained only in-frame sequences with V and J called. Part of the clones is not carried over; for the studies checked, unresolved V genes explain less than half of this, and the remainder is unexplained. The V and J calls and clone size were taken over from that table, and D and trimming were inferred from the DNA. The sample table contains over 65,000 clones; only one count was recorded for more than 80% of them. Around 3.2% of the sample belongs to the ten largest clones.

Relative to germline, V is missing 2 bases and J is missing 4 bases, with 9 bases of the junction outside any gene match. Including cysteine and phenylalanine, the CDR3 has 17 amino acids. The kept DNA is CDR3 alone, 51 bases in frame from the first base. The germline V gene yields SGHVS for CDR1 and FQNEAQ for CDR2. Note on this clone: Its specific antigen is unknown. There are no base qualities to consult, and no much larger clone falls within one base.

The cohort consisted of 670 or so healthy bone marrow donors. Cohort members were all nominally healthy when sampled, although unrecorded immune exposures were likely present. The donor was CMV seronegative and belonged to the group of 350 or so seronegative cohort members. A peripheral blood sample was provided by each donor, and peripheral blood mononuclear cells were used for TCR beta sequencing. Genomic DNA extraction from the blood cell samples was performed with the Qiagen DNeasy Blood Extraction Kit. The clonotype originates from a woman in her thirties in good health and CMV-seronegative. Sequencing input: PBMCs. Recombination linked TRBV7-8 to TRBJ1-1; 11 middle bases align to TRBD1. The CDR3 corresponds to CASSLFGTGGFGTEAFF. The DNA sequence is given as TGTGCCAGCAGCTTATTCGGGACAGGGGGTTTTGGCACTGAAGCTTTCTTT.